The 24 T cell receptor beta chains below all came from one sample that was sequenced in a study of Graves' ophthalmopathy and Graves' hyperthyroidism. TCR beta CDR3 regions were amplified from RNA transcripts. An initial RT-PCR round employing HTBI primers preceded a second-round multiplex PCR. Each CDR3 protein is one row after TCRdb ran MiXCR on the multiplex PCR reads. This sample has 150,000 to 200,000 distinct CDR3 sequences, with 39% found just once. The sample comprised peripheral blood. The origin of the receptors is a man aged 30 to 39 with Graves' ophthalmopathy.

This clonotype was seen ten or more times. The chain carries TRBV7-2 and TRBJ2-5, with TRBD2 as a possible D gene (6 bases). The germline V and J ends were trimmed by 1 base and 5 bases, with 11 bases remaining between them. Per germline, CDR1 SGHTA and CDR2 FQGNSA. The CDR3 runs to 14 residues. The CDR3 reads CASSLGGRWETQYF. The CDR3 region has the DNA TGTGCCAGCAGCTTAGGTGGGAGGTGGGAGACCCAGTACTTC.

This rearrangement joins TRBV7-9 to TRBJ1-3; D unresolved. Trimming took off 6 bases at V and 7 bases at J, with 16 bases between the two ends. The CDR3 covers 14 residues. Germline loops: CDR1 SEHNR, CDR2 FQNEAQ (reference sequence). Here the CDR3 reads CASRKQTIENTIYF. CDR3 nucleotide sequence: TGTGCCAGCAGGAAACAGACTATTGAGAACACCATATATTTT.

This clonotype was recorded many times. The CDR3 nucleotides read TGTGCCAGCAGTTACTCGGAAACCGGGGAGCTGTTTTTT. Translation gives CASSYSETGELFF. V and J are TRBV6-2 or TRBV6-3 and TRBJ2-2, with no clear D. Germline CDR1 MNHEY, CDR2 SVGEGT. The CDR3 runs 13 residues. Trimming removed 0 bases from V and 5 bases from J, with 4 bases in between.

This clonotype was detected ten times or more. This sequence joins TRBV11-2 and TRBJ2-2, with D perhaps given as TRBD1 or TRBD2 (5 bases each). The germline CDR1 and CDR2 sequences are SGHAT and FQNNGV. The CDR3 has 14 amino acids. V gave up 5 bases and J gave up 2 bases, with 9 bases separating them. CDR3 coding DNA: TGTGCCAGCAGCGGGACCCCCAACACCGGGGAGCTGTTTTTT. As protein: CASSGTPNTGELFF.

Many counts were recorded for this clonotype. The V gene is TRBV28, the J gene TRBJ2-7, with D unresolved. V lost 4 bases and J lost 4, with 8 bases in between. There are 12 residues in the CDR3. Germline V lookup: CDR1 MDHEN, CDR2 SYDVKM. CDR3 coding DNA: TGTGCCAGCAGTTCCCTTAAATACGAGCAGTACTTC. Residues: CASSSLKYEQYF. The variable domain in full, with the rest retrieved from reference TRBV28 and TRBJ2-7, is DVKVTQSSRYLVKRTGEKVFLECVQDMDHENMFWYRQDPGLGLRLIYFSYDVKMKEKGDIPEGYSVSREKKERFSLILESASTNQTSMYLCASSSLKYEQYFGPGTRLTVT.

This clonotype was recorded many times. V usage is TRBV12-3 or TRBV12-4 and J usage is TRBJ1-1; D is ambiguous. V was clipped by 6 bases and J by 0 bases, with 11 bases between them. The CDR3 is 14 residues long. The CDR3 loop reads CASSPWAVNTEAFF. The CDR3 DNA is TGTGCCAGCAGCCCGTGGGCGGTGAACACTGAAGCTTTCTTT.

Ten or more counts support this clonotype. J is TRBJ2-7 and V is TRBV27, with TRBD1 matching 9 bases. CDR1 MNHEY and CDR2 SMNVEV come from the germline V gene (reference sequence). V lost 4 bases and J lost 5; bases outside the gene matches: 6. This CDR3 is 14 amino acids long. The CDR3 here is CASSWGTGTNEQYF. The CDR3 DNA follows: TGTGCCAGCAGTTGGGGGACAGGGACCAACGAGCAGTACTTC.

J is TRBJ2-7 and V is TRBV27; no definite D call. CDR3 length equals 14 residues. V was cut by 3 bases and J by 1 base, with 10 bases left in between. Germline V gene sequence: CDR1 MNHEY, CDR2 SMNVEV (reference sequence). The CDR3 bases are TGTGCCAGCAGTTTGGCAGGCCATTCCTACGAGCAGTACTTC. This encodes CASSLAGHSYEQYF.

This clonotype has a count of ten or more. The chain recombines TRBV6-5 with TRBJ1-2, with D perhaps TRBD1 (5 bases). This CDR3 region has 16 residues. Germline V gene sequence: CDR1 MNHEY, CDR2 SVGAGI. Trimming removed 0 bases from V and 4 bases from J, with 15 bases in between. DNA of the CDR3: TGTGCCAGCAGTTACTCAGGGCCAACAGGTTCCTATGGCTACACCTTC. Its translation: CASSYSGPTGSYGYTF.

The chain is built from TRBV30 and TRBJ2-7; D call uncertain. CDR1 is GTSNPN and CDR2 is SVGIG in the germline V gene (reference sequence). CDR3 length: 14 amino acids. The V end was cut by 2 bases, the J end by 0 bases, with 11 bases between. The CDR3 region has the DNA TGTGCCTGGAGTTTAAGCGCCTCCTCCTACGAGCAGTACTTC. This sequence encodes CAWSLSASSYEQYF.

J is TRBJ1-3 and V is TRBV7-6; 8 bases agree with TRBD1. The germline CDR1 and CDR2 sequences are SGHVS and FNYEAQ. Trimming removed 3 bases from V and 0 bases from J; junction bases left unmatched: 4. CDR3 length equals 16 residues. CDR3 amino acids: CASSLDRVGSGNTIYF. CDR3 in DNA: TGTGCCAGCAGCTTGGACAGGGTTGGCTCTGGAAACACCATATATTTT.

This clonotype showed up many times. V usage is TRBV6-2 or TRBV6-3 and J usage is TRBJ2-2; no clear D. V was shortened by 3 bases and J by 4 bases, with 12 bases between the two germline ends. Germline V CDR1 and CDR2: MNHEY, SVGEGT. CDR3 length equals 15 residues. The CDR3 nucleotides are TGTGCCAGCAGTTATAGGCAAGAACTCACCGGGGAGCTGTTTTTT. Its translation is CASSYRQELTGELFF.

The rearrangement links TRBV28 to TRBJ1-5; D not resolved. The germline gives CDR1 MDHEN, CDR2 SYDVKM. The V end lost 5 bases, the J end lost 7 bases, and 12 bases lay between the germline ends. The CDR3 is made up of 13 amino acids. The CDR3 region is CASSPASRQPQHF. The CDR3 nucleotides read TGTGCCAGCAGTCCTGCCAGTAGGCAGCCCCAGCATTTT.

At least ten counts were recorded for this clonotype. This chain connects TRBV10-3 to TRBJ2-5, with a possible D match to TRBD2 (5 bases). This CDR3 region has 14 residues. Trimming took 2 bases from V and 5 from J, leaving 12 bases between them. Germline assignment: CDR1 ENHRY and CDR2 SYGVKD. The CDR3 sequence is CAISEGLWVETQYF. The CDR3 DNA sequence: TGTGCCATCAGTGAGGGACTGTGGGTGGAGACCCAGTACTTC.

V and J are TRBV2 and TRBJ2-7, with TRBD2 matching over 7 bases. The CDR3 is 14 amino acids. The trim removed 6 bases at V and 3 bases at J, leaving 8 bases unmatched. CDR1 SNHLY and CDR2 FYNNEI come from the germline V gene. The CDR3 sequence: CASSGLVQIYEQYF. The CDR3 bases are TGTGCCAGCAGCGGACTAGTGCAGATCTACGAGCAGTACTTC.

The chain recombines TRBV7-8 with TRBJ2-5, with D possibly being TRBD1 (6 bases). V lost 4 bases to trimming and J lost 9 bases, with 18 bases between them. From germline, CDR1 is SGHVS and CDR2 FQNEAQ. CDR3 length: 14 amino acids. CDR3 in DNA: TGTGCCAGCAGCTACCGGGACACCGAAGGACCCCAGTACTTC. Amino acids: CASSYRDTEGPQYF. Full variable domain (remainder filled in from reference TRBV7-8 and TRBJ2-5): GAGVSQSPRYKVAKRGQDVALRCDPISGHVSLFWYQQALGQGPEFLTYFQNEAQLDKSGLPSDRFFAERPEGSVSTLKIQRTQQEDSAVYLCASSYRDTEGPQYFGPGTRLLVL.

This sequence joins TRBV28 and TRBJ1-1; D gene unclear. This CDR3 has 15 residues. Germline assignment: CDR1 MDHEN and CDR2 SYDVKM. V lost 3 bases and J lost 0, with 11 bases in between. The CDR3 bases are TGTGCCAGCAGTTTGGCGGGTTTTATGAACACTGAAGCTTTCTTT. Its translation: CASSLAGFMNTEAFF.

The chain carries TRBV7-2 and TRBJ1-6, with a weak D call TRBD1 (5 bases). This CDR3 has 15 amino acids. V was pared by 4 bases and J by 7 bases, with 14 bases between. The germline CDR1 and CDR2 sequences are SGHTA and FQGNSA. The CDR3 DNA is TGTGCCAGCAGCTCTTCCCGGGACCTAAATTCACCCCTCCACTTT. Residues: CASSSSRDLNSPLHF.

This clonotype showed up many times. This chain uses TRBV19 with TRBJ2-2; D unclear. Trimming removed 5 bases from V and 3 bases from J, with 10 bases in between. This CDR3 comprises 14 residues. The germline CDR1 and CDR2 sequences are LNHDA and SQIVND (reference sequence). DNA for the CDR3: TGTGCCAGTAGTGATAGGCCCTACACCGGGGAGCTGTTTTTT. Its protein is CASSDRPYTGELFF.

In this sample, this clonotype turned up a few times. This rearrangement joins TRBV30 to TRBJ1-2; D is undetermined. V was pared by 4 bases and J by 7 bases, with 13 bases between. The CDR3 extends over 12 amino acids. CDR1 is GTSNPN and CDR2 is SVGIG in the germline V gene (reference sequence). The CDR3 DNA reads TGTGCCTGGAAAACGGGGTTGGCTGGCTACACCTTC. The encoded protein is CAWKTGLAGYTF.

For this clonotype: The junction does not match germline at one end; this may be a read error. The chain links TRBV27 to TRBJ2-2; D is uncertain. The CDR3 has 13 residues. Germline-derived CDR1 and CDR2 are MNHEY and SMNVEV (reference sequence). The CDR3 sequence is CASSVVIGGELFF. For the CDR3, the DNA is TGCGCCAGCAGTGTTGTGATCGGCGGGGAGCTGTTTTTT.

This clonotype was recorded at least ten times. The rearrangement links TRBV7-2 to TRBJ2-2; no clear D gene. The germline V and J ends were trimmed by 1 base and 4 bases, with 4 bases remaining between them. From germline, CDR1 is SGHTA and CDR2 FQGNSA. This CDR3 spans 13 amino acids. CDR3 amino acids: CASSLEPTGELFF. The DNA of the CDR3 is TGTGCCAGCAGCTTAGAGCCCACCGGGGAGCTGTTTTTT.

This clonotype came up many times. The chain couples TRBV20-1 to TRBJ1-5; D possibly corresponds to TRBD1 (5 bases). Per germline, CDR1 DFQATT and CDR2 SNEGSKA (reference sequence). The V end was cut by 3 bases, the J end by 3 bases, with 15 bases between. The CDR3 is made up of 15 amino acids. Here the CDR3 DNA reads TGCAGTGCTAGTCCGTTGGCAGGGAACAATCAGCCCCAGCATTTT. Amino acid sequence: CSASPLAGNNQPQHF.

This chain joins TRBV30 and TRBJ1-1; D remains ambiguous. Germline lookup yields CDR1 GTSNPN and CDR2 SVGIG (reference sequence). The CDR3 has 15 residues. Trimming removed 0 bases from V and 4 bases from J, with 15 bases in between. The CDR3 nucleotides are TGTGCCTGGAGTGTATTTAGCTTCGGGAGCACTGAAGCTTTCTTT. Translating it yields CAWSVFSFGSTEAFF.